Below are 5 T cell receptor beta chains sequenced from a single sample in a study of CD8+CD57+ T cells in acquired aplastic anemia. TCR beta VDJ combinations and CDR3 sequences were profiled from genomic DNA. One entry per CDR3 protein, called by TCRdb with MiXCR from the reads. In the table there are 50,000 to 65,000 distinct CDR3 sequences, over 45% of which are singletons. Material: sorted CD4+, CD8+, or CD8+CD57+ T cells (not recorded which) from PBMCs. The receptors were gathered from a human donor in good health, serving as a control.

The DNA of the CDR3 is TGTGCCACCAGTGCTAAATCCCGGGACAGGGACGAGCAGTACTTC. As protein: CATSAKSRDRDEQYF. This chain uses TRBV24-1 with TRBJ2-7; 9 bases agree with TRBD1. Germline loops: CDR1 KGHDR, CDR2 SFDVKD. The length of the CDR3 is 15 residues. V shed 5 bases and J 5 bases; nucleotides not matched to a gene: 9.

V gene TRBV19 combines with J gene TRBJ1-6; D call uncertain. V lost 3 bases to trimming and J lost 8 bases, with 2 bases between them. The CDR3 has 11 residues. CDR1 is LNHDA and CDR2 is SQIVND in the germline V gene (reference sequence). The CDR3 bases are TGTGCCAGTAGTATCGATTCACCCCTCCACTTT. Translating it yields CASSIDSPLHF.

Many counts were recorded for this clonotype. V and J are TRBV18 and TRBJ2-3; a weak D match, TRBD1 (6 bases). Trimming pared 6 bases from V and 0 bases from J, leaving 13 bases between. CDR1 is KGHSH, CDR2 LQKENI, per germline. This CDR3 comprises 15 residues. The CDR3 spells CASSHVRGSTDTQYF. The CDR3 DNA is TGTGCCAGCTCTCACGTCAGGGGTAGCACAGATACGCAGTATTTT.

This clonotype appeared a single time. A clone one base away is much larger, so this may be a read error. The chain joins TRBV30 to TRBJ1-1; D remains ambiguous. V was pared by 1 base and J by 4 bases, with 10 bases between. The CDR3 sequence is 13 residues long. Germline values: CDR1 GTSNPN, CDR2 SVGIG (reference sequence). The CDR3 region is CAWSEGWSTEAFF. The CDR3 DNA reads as TGTGCCTGGAGTGAGGGCTGGAGCACTGAAGCTTTCTTT.

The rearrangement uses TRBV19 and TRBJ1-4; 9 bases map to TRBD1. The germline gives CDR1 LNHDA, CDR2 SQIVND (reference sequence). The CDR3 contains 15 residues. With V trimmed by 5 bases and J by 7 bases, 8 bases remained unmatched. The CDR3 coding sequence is TGTGCCAGTAGTCCTCCCCGGGACAGGGCTGAAAAACTGTTTTTT. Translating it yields CASSPPRDRAEKLFF.